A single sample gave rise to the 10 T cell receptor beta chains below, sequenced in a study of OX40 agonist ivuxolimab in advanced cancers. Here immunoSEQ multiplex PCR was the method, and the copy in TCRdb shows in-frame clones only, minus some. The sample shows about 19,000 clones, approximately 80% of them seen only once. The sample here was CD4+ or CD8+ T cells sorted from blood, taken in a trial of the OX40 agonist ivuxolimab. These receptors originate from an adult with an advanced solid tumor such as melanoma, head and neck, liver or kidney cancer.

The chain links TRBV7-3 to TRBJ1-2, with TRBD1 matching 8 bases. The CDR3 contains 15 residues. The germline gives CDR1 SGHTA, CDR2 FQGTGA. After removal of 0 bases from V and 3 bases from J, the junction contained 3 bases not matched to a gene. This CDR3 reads CASSLTPGGDYGYTF. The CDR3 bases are TGTGCCAGCAGCTTAACGCCAGGGGGCGACTATGGCTACACCTTC.

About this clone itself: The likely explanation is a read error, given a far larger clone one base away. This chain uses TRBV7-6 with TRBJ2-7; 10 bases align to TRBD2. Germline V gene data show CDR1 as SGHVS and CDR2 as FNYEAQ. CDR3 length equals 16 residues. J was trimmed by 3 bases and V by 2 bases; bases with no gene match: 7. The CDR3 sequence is CASSLLAGALGYEQYF. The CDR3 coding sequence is TGTGCCAGCAGCTTACTAGCGGGAGCGTTGGGCTACGAGCAGTACTTC.

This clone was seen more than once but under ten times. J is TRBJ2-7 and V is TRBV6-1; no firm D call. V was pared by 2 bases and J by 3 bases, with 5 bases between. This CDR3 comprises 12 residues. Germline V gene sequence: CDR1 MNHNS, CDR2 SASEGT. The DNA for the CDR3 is TGTGCCAGCAGTGAATCCAGCTACGAGCAGTACTTC. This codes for CASSESSYEQYF.

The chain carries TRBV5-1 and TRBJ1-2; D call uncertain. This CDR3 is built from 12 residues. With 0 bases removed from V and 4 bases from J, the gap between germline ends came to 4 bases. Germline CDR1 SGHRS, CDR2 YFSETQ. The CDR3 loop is CASSLDSYGYTF. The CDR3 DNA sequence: TGCGCCAGCAGCTTGGACAGCTATGGCTACACCTTC.

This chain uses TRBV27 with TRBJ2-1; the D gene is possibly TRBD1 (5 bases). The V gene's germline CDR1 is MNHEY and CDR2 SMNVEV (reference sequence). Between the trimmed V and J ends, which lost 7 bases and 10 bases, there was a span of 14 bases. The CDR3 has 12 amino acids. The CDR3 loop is CASKGSYREQFF. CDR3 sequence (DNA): TGTGCCAGCAAGGGATCGTACAGGGAGCAGTTCTTC.

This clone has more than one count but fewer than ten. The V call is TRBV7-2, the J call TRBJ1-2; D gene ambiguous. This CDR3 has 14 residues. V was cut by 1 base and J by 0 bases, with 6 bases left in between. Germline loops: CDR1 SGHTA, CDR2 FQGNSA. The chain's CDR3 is CASSLVHPNYGYTF. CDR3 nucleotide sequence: TGTGCCAGCAGCTTAGTCCATCCTAACTATGGCTACACCTTC.

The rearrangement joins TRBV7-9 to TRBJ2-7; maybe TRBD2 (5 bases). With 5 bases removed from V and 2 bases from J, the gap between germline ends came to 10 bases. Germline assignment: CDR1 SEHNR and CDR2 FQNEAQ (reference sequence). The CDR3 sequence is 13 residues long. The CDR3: CASSRPGAYEQYF. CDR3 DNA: TGTGCCAGCAGCCGCCCCGGGGCCTACGAGCAGTACTTC.

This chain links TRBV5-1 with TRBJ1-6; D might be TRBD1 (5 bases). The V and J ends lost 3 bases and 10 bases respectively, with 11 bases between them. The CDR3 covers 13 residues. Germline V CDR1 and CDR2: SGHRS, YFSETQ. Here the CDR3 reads CASSWDEGSPLHF. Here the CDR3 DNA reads TGCGCCAGCAGCTGGGACGAGGGATCACCCCTCCACTTT.

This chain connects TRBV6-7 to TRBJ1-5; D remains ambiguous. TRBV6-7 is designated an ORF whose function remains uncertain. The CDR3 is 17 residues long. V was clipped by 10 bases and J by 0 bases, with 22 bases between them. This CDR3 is CANPGTVKNYSNQPQHF. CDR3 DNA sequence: TGTGCCAACCCGGGTACCGTTAAAAATTATAGCAATCAGCCCCAGCATTTT.

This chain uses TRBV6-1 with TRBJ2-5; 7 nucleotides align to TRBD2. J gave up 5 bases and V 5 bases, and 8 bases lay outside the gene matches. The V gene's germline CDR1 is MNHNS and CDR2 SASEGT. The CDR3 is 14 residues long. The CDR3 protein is CASSSGGRAETQYF. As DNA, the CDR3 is TGTGCCAGCAGTTCAGGCGGGAGAGCGGAGACCCAGTACTTC.